One and the same sample provided the 21 T cell receptor beta chains below, sequenced in a study of blood T cells in healthy people across ages. The second PCR ran roughly 7 to 11 cycles with a sample-barcoded 5' primer and J-beta primers. TCRdb fed the 5' RACE reads into MiXCR, producing one record per CDR3 protein. The sample includes roughly 2 million distinct CDR3 sequences, around half of them seen just once. Input material: blood. Receptor source: a woman aged 40 to 50 in good health.

The rearrangement joins TRBV16 to TRBJ2-5, with D possibly matching TRBD2 (6 bases). The CDR3 consists of 17 residues. V was pared by 1 base and J by 5 bases, with 20 bases between. Germline V CDR1 and CDR2: KGHSY, FQNENV. The CDR3 reads CASSQFLSGTTLETQYF. CDR3 sequence (DNA): TGTGCCAGCAGCCAATTCCTTAGCGGAACCACGCTGGAGACCCAGTACTTC. The full variable domain, its missing parts supplied by reference TRBV16 and TRBJ2-5, is GEEVAQTPKHLVRGEGQKAKLYCAPIKGHSYVFWYQQVLKNEFKFLISFQNENVFDETGMPKERFSAKCLPNSPCSLEIQATKLEDSAVYFCASSQFLSGTTLETQYFGPGTRLLVL.

This clonotype was counted at least ten times. This sequence joins TRBV7-2 and TRBJ2-5; D is ambiguous. The CDR3 covers 14 residues. Trimming pared 5 bases from V and 1 base from J, leaving 11 bases between. CDR1 is SGHTA, CDR2 FQGNSA, per germline. Here the CDR3 reads CASSPSRPQETQYF. DNA for the CDR3: TGTGCCAGCAGCCCATCCCGTCCCCAAGAGACCCAGTACTTC.

The V call is TRBV12-3 or TRBV12-4, the J call TRBJ2-7; possible D gene TRBD1, 6 bases. Gene TRBJ2-4 matches the end of the DNA better, so the J call may be wrong. The CDR3 contains 16 residues. The CDR3: CASSSNRRGPKNIQYF. CDR3 sequence (DNA): TGTGCCAGCAGTTCCAACCGCAGGGGCCCCAAAAACATTCAGTACTTC.

This clonotype was recorded at least ten times. The gene calls are TRBV5-1 and TRBJ2-7; 8 bases fit TRBD1. CDR3 length: 14 amino acids. V shed 1 base, J shed 1 base, and the junction held 1 base outside the gene matches. Germline-derived CDR1 and CDR2 are SGHRS and YFSETQ. CDR3 loop: CASSLQGASYEQYF. The CDR3 nucleotides read TGCGCCAGCAGCTTGCAGGGGGCGTCCTACGAGCAGTACTTC.

The J gene is TRBJ2-1, the V gene TRBV29-1; D possibly corresponds to TRBD1 (8 bases). The CDR3 contains 15 residues. CDR1 and CDR2 (germline): SQVTM, ANQGSEA. The V gene lost 3 bases and the J gene lost 8 bases, with 20 bases spanning the gap. The CDR3 reads CSVDGQGGPLDEQFF. CDR3 bases: TGCAGCGTTGACGGACAGGGAGGGCCTCTGGATGAGCAGTTCTTC.

This clonotype has only a few counts. The rearrangement links TRBV5-1 to TRBJ2-5; 15 nucleotides match TRBD2. The CDR3 loop spans 19 amino acids. The germline CDR1 and CDR2 sequences are SGHRS and YFSETQ. V lost 4 bases to trimming and J lost 1 base; unmatched junction nucleotides: 11. The CDR3 coding sequence is TGCGCCAGCAGCAGAATAGGACTAGCGGGGGGGTCAGCCCAAGAGACCCAGTACTTC. Encoded protein: CASSRIGLAGGSAQETQYF.

This clonotype was seen a handful of times. V gene TRBV7-2 combines with J gene TRBJ2-2; TRBD2 agrees at 8 bases. The CDR3 consists of 14 residues. CDR1 is SGHTA, CDR2 FQGNSA, per germline. Trimming removed 2 bases from V and 6 bases from J; junction bases left unmatched: 2. The CDR3 bases are TGTGCCAGCAGCTTAAGTAGCGGGGCCGGGGAGCTGTTTTTT. It is translated as CASSLSSGAGELFF.

The chain carries TRBV7-8 and TRBJ2-1, with 9 bases identical to TRBD2. Trimming took 5 bases from V and 4 from J; bases not matched to a gene: 9. This CDR3 contains 16 residues. Germline V gives CDR1 SGHVS, CDR2 FQNEAQ. The CDR3 region is CASSAIGTSRYNEQFF. The CDR3 bases are TGTGCCAGCAGCGCGATCGGGACTAGCCGATACAATGAGCAGTTCTTC.

This clonotype was detected a few times. The chain uses TRBV15 and TRBJ2-1; D possibly corresponds to TRBD2 (6 bases). This CDR3 has 14 residues. Germline-derived CDR1 and CDR2 are LNHNV and YYDKDF (reference sequence). The V end lost 5 bases, the J end lost 6 bases, and 14 bases lay between the germline ends. For the CDR3, the DNA is TGTGCCACCAGCCCCCAGGGACTTTCCAATGAGCAGTTCTTC. It translates to CATSPQGLSNEQFF.

The chain carries TRBV27 and TRBJ2-1; D gene ambiguous. The end of the DNA fits TRBJ2-7 better, so the J call may be wrong. Germline V gene lookup returns CDR1 MNHEY and CDR2 SMNVEV (reference sequence). This CDR3 has 16 amino acids. CDR3 protein: CASSQELPTSYNEQYF. The CDR3 nucleotides are TGTGCCAGCAGTCAAGAACTCCCAACCTCCTACAATGAGCAGTACTTC.

CDR3 sequence reads: CSVRTGLYTEAFF. Here the CDR3 DNA reads TGCAGCGTTAGGACAGGGCTTTACACTGAAGCTTTCTTT. This chain connects TRBV29-1 to TRBJ1-1; 8 bases are a match to TRBD1. The germline gives CDR1 SQVTM, CDR2 ANQGSEA. The CDR3 sequence is 13 residues long. V lost 5 bases to trimming and J lost 3 bases; unmatched junction nucleotides: 5.

This clonotype was found once. The CDR3 is CASSLSLGGAPGEKLFF. The CDR3 DNA reads TGTGCCAGCAGCTTAAGTTTGGGGGGGGCGCCAGGGGAAAAACTGTTTTTT. The V call is TRBV13, the J call TRBJ1-4; TRBD1 is a possible D gene (6 bases). The CDR3 has 17 residues. The V end was cut by 2 bases, the J end by 8 bases, with 21 bases between. CDR1 is PRHDT, CDR2 FYEKMQ, per germline (reference sequence).

The chain links TRBV7-2 to TRBJ2-3; no clear D gene. V was clipped by 1 base and J by 4 bases, with 9 bases between them. Germline V gives CDR1 SGHTA, CDR2 FQGNSA. The CDR3 loop spans 14 amino acids. CDR3 region: CASSLGRQSDTQYF. CDR3 coding DNA: TGTGCCAGCAGCTTAGGCAGGCAGTCAGATACGCAGTATTTT.

The rearrangement links TRBV2 to TRBJ2-3; TRBD2 matches 10 bases. The CDR3 is 13 residues long. V lost 11 bases to trimming and J lost 1 base; unmatched junction nucleotides: 3. Germline assignment: CDR1 SNHLY and CDR2 FYNNEI. This CDR3 is CAGGLAGTDTQYF. In DNA, the CDR3 is TGTGCCGGAGGACTAGCGGGCACAGATACGCAGTATTTT.

The V call is TRBV7-6, the J call TRBJ1-6; D perhaps matches TRBD1 (5 bases). Germline V gene sequence: CDR1 SGHVS, CDR2 FNYEAQ. The CDR3 is 15 residues long. Trimming took 5 bases from V and 9 from J, leaving 17 bases between them. The DNA of the CDR3 is TGTGCCAGCAGCACCGCGGGGCGAGGGTTTTCACCCCTCCACTTT. Amino acids: CASSTAGRGFSPLHF.

The CDR3 is CASSEMRRGGFPRRTEAFF. Here the CDR3 DNA reads TGTGCCAGCAGTGAAATGCGCAGGGGGGGATTTCCCCGAAGGACTGAAGCTTTCTTT. The V gene is TRBV12-3 or TRBV12-4, the J gene TRBJ1-1; 7 bases line up with TRBD1. This CDR3 spans 19 amino acids. The ends lost 5 bases at V and 5 bases at J; junction bases unmatched: 23.

In its sample, this clonotype was seen a few times. This chain connects TRBV5-1 to TRBJ2-2; 7 positions match TRBD1. There are 15 residues in the CDR3. V lost 3 bases to trimming and J lost 4 bases; unmatched junction nucleotides: 6. Per the germline V gene, CDR1 is SGHRS and CDR2 is YFSETQ. The CDR3 DNA follows: TGCGCCAGCAGCTCTACAGGGGTCGTCACCGGGGAGCTGTTTTTT. This translates into CASSSTGVVTGELFF. The full variable domain, with the rest looked up from reference TRBV5-1 and TRBJ2-2, is KAGVTQTPRYLIKTRGQQVTLSCSPISGHRSVSWYQQTPGQGLQFLFEYFSETQRNKGNFPGRFSGRQFSNSRSEMNVSTLELGDSALYLCASSSTGVVTGELFFGEGSRLTVL.

The CDR3 DNA follows: TGTGCCAGCAGCACGCGGGGACAGGGTGGCGAGCAGTACTTC. Its translation: CASSTRGQGGEQYF. V usage is TRBV7-2 and J usage is TRBJ2-7, with TRBD1 matching 9 bases. Germline V CDR1 and CDR2: SGHTA, FQGNSA. The CDR3 totals 14 residues. Trimming cost V 5 bases and J 6 bases; bases outside gene matches: 8.

The chain has TRBV7-2 and TRBJ2-5; 7 positions match TRBD1. This CDR3 region has 13 residues. The germline V gene encodes CDR1 SGHTA and CDR2 FQGNSA. J lost 11 bases, V lost 3 bases, and 9 bases had no gene match. The DNA of the CDR3 is TGTGCCAGCAGCTTGATGGACAGGCATGAGCAGTACTTC. Residues: CASSLMDRHEQYF.

The V and J genes are TRBV10-3 and TRBJ1-1; 11 bases match TRBD1. The CDR3 sequence is 14 residues long. Germline values: CDR1 ENHRY, CDR2 SYGVKD. The V and J ends lost 6 bases and 7 bases, in that order; junction bases with no gene match: 7. The CDR3 DNA sequence: TGTGCCATCAGAGAGGACAGGGGGCAAGGTGAAGCTTTCTTT. This gives the protein CAIREDRGQGEAFF.

The rearrangement uses TRBV4-3 and TRBJ2-7; a possible D gene is TRBD1 (6 bases). The V gene lost 0 bases and the J gene lost 3 bases, with 12 bases spanning the gap. The germline CDR1 and CDR2 sequences are LGHNA and YSLEER. The CDR3 consists of 15 residues. CDR3: CASSQDRDTFYEQYF. For the CDR3, the DNA is TGCGCCAGCAGCCAAGACCGGGACACCTTCTACGAGCAGTACTTC.